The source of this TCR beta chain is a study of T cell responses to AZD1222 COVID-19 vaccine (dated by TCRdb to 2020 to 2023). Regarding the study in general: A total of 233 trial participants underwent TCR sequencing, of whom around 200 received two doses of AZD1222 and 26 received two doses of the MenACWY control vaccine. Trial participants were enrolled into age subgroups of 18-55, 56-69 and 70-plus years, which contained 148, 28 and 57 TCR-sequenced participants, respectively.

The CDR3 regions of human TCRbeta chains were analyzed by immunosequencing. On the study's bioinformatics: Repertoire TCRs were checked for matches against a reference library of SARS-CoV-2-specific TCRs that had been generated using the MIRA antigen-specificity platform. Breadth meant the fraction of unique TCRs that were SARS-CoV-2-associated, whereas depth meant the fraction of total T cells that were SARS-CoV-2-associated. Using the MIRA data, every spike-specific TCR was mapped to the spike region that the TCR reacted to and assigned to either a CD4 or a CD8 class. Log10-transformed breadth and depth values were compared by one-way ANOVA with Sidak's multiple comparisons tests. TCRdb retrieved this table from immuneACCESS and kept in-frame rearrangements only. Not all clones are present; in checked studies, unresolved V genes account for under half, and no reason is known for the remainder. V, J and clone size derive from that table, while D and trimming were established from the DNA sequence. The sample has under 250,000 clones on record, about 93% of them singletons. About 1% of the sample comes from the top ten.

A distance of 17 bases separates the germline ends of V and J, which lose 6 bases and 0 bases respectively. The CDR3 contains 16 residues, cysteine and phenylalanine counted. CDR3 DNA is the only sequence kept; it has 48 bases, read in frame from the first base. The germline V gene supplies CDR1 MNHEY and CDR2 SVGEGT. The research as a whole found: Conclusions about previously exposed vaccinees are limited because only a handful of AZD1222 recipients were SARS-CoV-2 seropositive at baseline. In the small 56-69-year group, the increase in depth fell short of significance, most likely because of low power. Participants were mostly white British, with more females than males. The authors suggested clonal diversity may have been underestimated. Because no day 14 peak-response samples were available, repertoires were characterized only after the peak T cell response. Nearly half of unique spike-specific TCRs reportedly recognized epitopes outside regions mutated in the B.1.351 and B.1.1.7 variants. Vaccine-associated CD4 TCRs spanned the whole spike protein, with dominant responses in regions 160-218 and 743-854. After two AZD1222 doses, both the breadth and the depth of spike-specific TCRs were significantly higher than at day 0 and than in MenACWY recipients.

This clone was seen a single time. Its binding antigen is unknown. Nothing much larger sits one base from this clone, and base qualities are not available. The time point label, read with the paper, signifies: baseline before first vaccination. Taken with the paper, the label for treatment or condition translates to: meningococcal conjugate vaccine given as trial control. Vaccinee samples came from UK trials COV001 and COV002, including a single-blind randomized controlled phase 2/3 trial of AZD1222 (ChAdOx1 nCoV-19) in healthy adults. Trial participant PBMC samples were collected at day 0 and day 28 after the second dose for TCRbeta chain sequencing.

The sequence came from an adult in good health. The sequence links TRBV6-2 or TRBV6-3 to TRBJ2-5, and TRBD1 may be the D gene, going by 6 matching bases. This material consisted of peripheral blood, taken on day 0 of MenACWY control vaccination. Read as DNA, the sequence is TGTGCCAGCAGCTCGATACAGGGTCTGGACCAAGAGACCCAGTACTTC. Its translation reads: CASSSIQGLDQETQYF.